Here is one T cell receptor (beta chain) with its context. What it binds is not known. PCR used 60 Vbeta primers and 13 Jbeta primers. Produced via immunoSEQ multiplex PCR; TCRdb's table is partial and in-frame only. The sample includes roughly 110,000 clones, less than 80% of them seen just once. The data derive from a study of cytomegalovirus exposure and HLA in healthy donors. Findings and caveats of the study: In a later analysis, DRB1 alleles had the most associated TCRs; HLA-C alleles the fewest. The likely origin of a cluster of highly shared sequence variants was a sequencing artifact.

This CDR3 has 13 residues. With V trimmed by 4 bases and J by 2 bases, 1 base remained unmatched. Germline loops: CDR1 SSHAT, CDR2 FNYEAQ (reference sequence). The V and J genes are TRBV7-7 and TRBJ2-5; 7 positions agree with TRBD1. The source is a man aged 30 to 45 in good health and CMV-seronegative. The material sequenced was PBMCs. The CDR3 DNA is TGTGCCAGCAGCTCGGGACAGCAAGAGACCCAGTACTTC. The encoded protein is CASSSGQQETQYF.